This T cell receptor (beta chain) was sequenced in a study of T cells in localized non-small cell lung cancer. Data came from immunoSEQ multiplex PCR; TCRdb stores just in-frame clones and leaves some out. The sample lists about 1,000 clones, about 24% occurring once. The sequenced sample was normal lung tissue next to the tumor, obtained before any cancer treatment. These receptors were taken from a male donor aged 60 or over with stage I lung adenocarcinoma.

This clone has just a few counts. The chain has TRBV9 and TRBJ2-1, with a weak D call TRBD1 (5 bases). Deletions cut 4 bases from V and 9 bases from J, with 11 bases between. Germline V gene data show CDR1 as SGDLS and CDR2 as YYNGEE. The length of the CDR3 is 12 residues. The CDR3 loop is CASSQGEIEQFF. As DNA, the CDR3 is TGTGCCAGCAGCCAAGGGGAAATTGAGCAGTTCTTC.